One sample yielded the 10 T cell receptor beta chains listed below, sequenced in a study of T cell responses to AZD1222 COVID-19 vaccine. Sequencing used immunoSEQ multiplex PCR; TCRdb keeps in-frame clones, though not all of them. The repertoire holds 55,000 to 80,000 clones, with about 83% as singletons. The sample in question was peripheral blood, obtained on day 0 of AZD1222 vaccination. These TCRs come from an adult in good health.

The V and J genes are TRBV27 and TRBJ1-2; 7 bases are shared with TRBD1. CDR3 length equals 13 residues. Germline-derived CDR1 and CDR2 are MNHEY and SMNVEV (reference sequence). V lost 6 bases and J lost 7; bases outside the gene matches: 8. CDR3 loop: CASSSLQGSGYTF. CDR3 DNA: TGTGCCAGCAGCAGCTTACAGGGGAGTGGCTACACCTTC.

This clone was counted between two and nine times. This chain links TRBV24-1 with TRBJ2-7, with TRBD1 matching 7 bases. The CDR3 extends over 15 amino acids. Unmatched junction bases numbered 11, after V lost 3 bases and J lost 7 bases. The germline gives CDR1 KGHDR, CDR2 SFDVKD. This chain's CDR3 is CATSDPRQGIGEQYF. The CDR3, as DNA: TGTGCCACCAGTGATCCCCGACAGGGAATAGGGGAGCAGTACTTC.

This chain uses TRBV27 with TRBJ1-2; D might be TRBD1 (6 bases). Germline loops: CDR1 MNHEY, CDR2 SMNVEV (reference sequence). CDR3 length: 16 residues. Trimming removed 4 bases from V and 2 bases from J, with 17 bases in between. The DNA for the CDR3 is TGTGCCAGCAGTTCCCCAACCGGACAGTCCAACTATGGCTACACCTTC. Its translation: CASSSPTGQSNYGYTF.

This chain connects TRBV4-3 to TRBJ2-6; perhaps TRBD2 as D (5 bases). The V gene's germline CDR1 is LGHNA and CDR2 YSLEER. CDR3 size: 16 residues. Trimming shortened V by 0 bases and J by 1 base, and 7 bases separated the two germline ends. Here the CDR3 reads CASSQDRGSGANVLTF. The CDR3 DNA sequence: TGCGCCAGCAGCCAAGATCGGGGATCTGGGGCCAACGTCCTGACTTTC.

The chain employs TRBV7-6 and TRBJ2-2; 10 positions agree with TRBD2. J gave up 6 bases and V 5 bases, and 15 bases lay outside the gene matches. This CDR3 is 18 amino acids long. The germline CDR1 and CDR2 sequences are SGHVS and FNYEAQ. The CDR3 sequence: CASSPETPGLASPGELFF. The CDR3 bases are TGTGCCAGCAGCCCCGAAACCCCGGGACTAGCGAGCCCCGGGGAGCTGTTTTTT.

The CDR3 region is CASSPGLGLDTGELFF. The DNA for the CDR3 is TGTGCCAGCAGCCCGGGTCTAGGGCTGGACACCGGGGAGCTGTTTTTT. The rearrangement links TRBV11-3 to TRBJ2-2; the D is unclear. The CDR3 consists of 16 residues. The germline gives CDR1 SGHNT, CDR2 YENEEA. The V gene lost 5 bases and the J gene lost 3 bases, with 16 bases spanning the gap.

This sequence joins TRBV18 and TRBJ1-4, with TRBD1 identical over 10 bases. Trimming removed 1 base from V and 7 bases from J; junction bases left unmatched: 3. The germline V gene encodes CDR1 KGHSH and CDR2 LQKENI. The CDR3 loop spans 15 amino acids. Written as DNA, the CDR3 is TGTGCCAGCTCACCACTGGACAGGGGGAGTGAAAAACTGTTTTTT. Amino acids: CASSPLDRGSEKLFF.

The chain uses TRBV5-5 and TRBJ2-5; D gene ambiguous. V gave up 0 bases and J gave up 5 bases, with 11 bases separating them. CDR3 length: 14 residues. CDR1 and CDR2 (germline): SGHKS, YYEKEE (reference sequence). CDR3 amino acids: CASSLGGTYETQYF. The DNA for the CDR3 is TGTGCCAGCAGCTTGGGGGGAACGTATGAGACCCAGTACTTC.

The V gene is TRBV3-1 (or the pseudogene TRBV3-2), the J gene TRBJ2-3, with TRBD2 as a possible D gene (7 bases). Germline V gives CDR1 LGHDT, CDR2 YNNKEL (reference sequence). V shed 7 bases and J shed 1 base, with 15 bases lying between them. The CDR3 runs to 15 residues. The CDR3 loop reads CASTGSGGRTDTQYF. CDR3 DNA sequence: TGTGCCAGCACCGGATCCGGGGGGCGCACAGATACGCAGTATTTT.

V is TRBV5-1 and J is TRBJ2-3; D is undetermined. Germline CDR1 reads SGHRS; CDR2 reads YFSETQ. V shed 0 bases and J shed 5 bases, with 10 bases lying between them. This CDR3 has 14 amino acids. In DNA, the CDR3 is TGCGCCAGCAGCTTGGGTTCAGTGGAAGATACGCAGTATTTT. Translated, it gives CASSLGSVEDTQYF.